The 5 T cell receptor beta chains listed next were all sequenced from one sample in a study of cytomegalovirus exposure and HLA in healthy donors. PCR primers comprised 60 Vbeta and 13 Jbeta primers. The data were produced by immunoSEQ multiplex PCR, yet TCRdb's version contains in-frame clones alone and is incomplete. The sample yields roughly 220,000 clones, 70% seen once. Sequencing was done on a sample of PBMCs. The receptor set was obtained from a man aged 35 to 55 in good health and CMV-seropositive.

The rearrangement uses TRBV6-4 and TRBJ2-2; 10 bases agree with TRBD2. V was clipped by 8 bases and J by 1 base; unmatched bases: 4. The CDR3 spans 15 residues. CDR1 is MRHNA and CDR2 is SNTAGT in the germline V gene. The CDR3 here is CASATSGENTGELFF. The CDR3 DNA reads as TGTGCCAGCGCAACTAGCGGGGAGAACACCGGGGAGCTGTTTTTT.

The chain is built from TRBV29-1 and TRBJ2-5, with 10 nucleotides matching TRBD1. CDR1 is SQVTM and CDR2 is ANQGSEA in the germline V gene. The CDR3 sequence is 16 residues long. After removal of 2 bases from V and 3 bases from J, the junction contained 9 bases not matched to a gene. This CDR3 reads CSVEPRETGGEETQYF. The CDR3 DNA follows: TGCAGCGTTGAACCCAGGGAGACAGGGGGCGAAGAGACCCAGTACTTC.

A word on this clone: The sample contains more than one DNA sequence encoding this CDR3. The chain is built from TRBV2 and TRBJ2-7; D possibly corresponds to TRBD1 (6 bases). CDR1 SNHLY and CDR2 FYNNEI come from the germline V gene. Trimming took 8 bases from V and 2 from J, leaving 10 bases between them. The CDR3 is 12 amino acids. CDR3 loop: CASRQGPYEQYF. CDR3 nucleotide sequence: TGTGCCAGCCGTCAGGGGCCCTACGAGCAGTACTTC.

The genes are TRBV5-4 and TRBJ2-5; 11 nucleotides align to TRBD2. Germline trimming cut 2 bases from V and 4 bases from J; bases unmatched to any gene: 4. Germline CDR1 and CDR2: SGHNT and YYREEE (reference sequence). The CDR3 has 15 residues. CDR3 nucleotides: TGTGCCAGCAGCTTTAGCGGGGGGGCGGGAGAGACCCAGTACTTC. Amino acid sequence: CASSFSGGAGETQYF.

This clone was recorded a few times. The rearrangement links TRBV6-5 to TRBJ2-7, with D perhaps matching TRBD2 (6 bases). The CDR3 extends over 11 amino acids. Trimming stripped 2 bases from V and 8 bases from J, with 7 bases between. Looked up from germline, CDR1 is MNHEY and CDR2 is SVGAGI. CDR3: CASSYAGQQYF. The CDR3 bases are TGTGCCAGCAGTTACGCGGGACAGCAGTACTTC.